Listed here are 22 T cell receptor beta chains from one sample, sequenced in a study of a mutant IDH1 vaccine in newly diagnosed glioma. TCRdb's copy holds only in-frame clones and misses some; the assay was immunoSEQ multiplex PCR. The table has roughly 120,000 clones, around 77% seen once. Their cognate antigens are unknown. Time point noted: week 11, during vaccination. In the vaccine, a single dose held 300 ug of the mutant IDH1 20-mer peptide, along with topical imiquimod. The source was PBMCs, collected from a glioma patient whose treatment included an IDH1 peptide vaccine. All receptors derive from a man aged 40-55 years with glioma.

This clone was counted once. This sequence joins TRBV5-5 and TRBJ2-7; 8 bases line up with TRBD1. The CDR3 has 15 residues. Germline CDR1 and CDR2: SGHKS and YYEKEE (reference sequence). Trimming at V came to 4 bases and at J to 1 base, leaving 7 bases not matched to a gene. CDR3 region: CASSRQGSASYEQYF. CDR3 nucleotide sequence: TGTGCCAGCAGCCGACAGGGGTCAGCGTCCTACGAGCAGTACTTC.

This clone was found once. CDR3 region: CASSSGTGGPIGSNQPQHF. The CDR3 DNA is TGTGCCAGCAGTTCCGGGACAGGGGGCCCTATAGGGAGCAATCAGCCCCAGCATTTT. This chain uses TRBV2 with TRBJ1-5, with TRBD1 matching over 12 bases. CDR3 length: 19 amino acids. CDR1 is SNHLY and CDR2 is FYNNEI in the germline V gene. With 5 bases clipped from V and 1 base from J, the junction kept 12 bases outside the gene matches.

CDR3 coding DNA: TGTGCCAGCAGCCTACGGGAAGTAAGGTCTAATGAGCAGTTCTTC. Its protein product is CASSLREVRSNEQFF. The chain recombines TRBV7-2 with TRBJ2-1, with a weak D call TRBD2 (5 bases). This CDR3 has 15 residues. Germline-derived CDR1 and CDR2 are SGHTA and FQGNSA. V lost 5 bases and J lost 7, with 18 bases in between.

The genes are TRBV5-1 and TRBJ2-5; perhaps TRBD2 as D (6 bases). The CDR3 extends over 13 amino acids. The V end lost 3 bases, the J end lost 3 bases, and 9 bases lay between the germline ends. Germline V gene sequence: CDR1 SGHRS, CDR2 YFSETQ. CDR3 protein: CASSSPGEETQYF. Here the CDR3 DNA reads TGCGCCAGCAGCTCCCCGGGGGAAGAGACCCAGTACTTC. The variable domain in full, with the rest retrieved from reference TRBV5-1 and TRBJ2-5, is KAGVTQTPRYLIKTRGQQVTLSCSPISGHRSVSWYQQTPGQGLQFLFEYFSETQRNKGNFPGRFSGRQFSNSRSEMNVSTLELGDSALYLCASSSPGEETQYFGPGTRLLVL.

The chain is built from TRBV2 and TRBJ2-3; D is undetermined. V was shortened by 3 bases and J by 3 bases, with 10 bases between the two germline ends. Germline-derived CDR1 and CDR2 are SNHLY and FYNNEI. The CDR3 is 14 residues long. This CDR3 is CASSEVGRTDTQYF. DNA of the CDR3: TGTGCCAGCAGTGAGGTTGGACGGACAGATACGCAGTATTTT. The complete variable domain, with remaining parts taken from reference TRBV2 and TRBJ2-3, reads EPEVTQTPSHQVTQMGQEVILRCVPISNHLYFYWYRQILGQKVEFLVSFYNNEISEKSEIFDDQFSVERPDGSNFTLKIRSTKLEDSAMYFCASSEVGRTDTQYFGPGTRLTVL.

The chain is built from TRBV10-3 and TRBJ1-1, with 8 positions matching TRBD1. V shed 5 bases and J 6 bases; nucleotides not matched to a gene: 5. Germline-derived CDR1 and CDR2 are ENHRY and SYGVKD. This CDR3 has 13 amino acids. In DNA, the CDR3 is TGTGCCATCAGTAACGGACAGGGCGCTGAAGCTTTCTTT. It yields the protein CAISNGQGAEAFF.

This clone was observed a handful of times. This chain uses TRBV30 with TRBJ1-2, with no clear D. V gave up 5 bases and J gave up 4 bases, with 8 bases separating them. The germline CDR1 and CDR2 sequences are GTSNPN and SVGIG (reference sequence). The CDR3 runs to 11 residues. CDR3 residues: CAWAEIYGYTF. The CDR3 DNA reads TGTGCCTGGGCCGAGATCTATGGCTACACCTTC.

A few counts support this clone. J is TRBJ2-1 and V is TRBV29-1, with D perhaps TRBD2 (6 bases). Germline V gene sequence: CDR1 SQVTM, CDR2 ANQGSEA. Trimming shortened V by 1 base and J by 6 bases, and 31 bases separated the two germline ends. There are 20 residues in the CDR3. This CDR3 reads CSVEVYGRALRTKLSNEQFF. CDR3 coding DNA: TGCAGCGTTGAAGTTTACGGTAGAGCCTTGAGGACTAAACTAAGCAATGAGCAGTTCTTC.

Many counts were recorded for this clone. This chain's CDR3 is CASSQDGHPNTEAFF. CDR3 nucleotide sequence: TGCGCCAGCAGCCAAGACGGGCACCCGAACACTGAAGCTTTCTTT. The chain combines TRBV4-1 with TRBJ1-1, with unresolved D. The V end was cut by 0 bases, the J end by 1 base, with 9 bases between. The germline V gene encodes CDR1 MGHRA and CDR2 YSYEKL. This CDR3 contains 15 residues.

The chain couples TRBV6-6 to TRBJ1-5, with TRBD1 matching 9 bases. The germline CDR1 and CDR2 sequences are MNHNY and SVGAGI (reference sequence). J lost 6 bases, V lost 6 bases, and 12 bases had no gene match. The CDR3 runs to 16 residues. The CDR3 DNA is TGTGCCAGCAGAGACACCGGGACAGGGTTCTTTCAGCCCCAGCATTTT. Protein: CASRDTGTGFFQPQHF.

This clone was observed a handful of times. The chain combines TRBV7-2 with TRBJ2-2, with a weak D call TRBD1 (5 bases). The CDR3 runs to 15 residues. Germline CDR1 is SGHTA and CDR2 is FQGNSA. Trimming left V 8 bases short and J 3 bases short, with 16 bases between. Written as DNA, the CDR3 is TGTGCCAGCGCACGGGCAGGGCGGTACACCGGGGAGCTGTTTTTT. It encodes CASARAGRYTGELFF.

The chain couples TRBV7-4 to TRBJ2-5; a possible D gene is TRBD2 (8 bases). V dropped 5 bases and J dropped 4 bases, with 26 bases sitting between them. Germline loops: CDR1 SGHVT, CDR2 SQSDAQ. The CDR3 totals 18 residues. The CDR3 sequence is CASSRHRGRDGRGETQYF. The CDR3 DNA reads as TGTGCCAGCAGCCGACACAGGGGTAGGGACGGGAGGGGAGAGACCCAGTACTTC.

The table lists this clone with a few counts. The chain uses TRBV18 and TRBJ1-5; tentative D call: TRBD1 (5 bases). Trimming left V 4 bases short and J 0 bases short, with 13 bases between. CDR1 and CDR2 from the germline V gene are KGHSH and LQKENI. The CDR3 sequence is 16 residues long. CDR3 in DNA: TGTGCCAGCTCACACCGACTAGGGGTTAGCAATCAGCCCCAGCATTTT. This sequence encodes CASSHRLGVSNQPQHF. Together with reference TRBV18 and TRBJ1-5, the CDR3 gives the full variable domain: NAGVMQNPRHLVRRRGQEARLRCSPMKGHSHVYWYRQLPEEGLKFMVYLQKENIIDESGMPKERFSAEFPKEGPSILRIQQVVRGDSAAYFCASSHRLGVSNQPQHFGDGTRLSIL.

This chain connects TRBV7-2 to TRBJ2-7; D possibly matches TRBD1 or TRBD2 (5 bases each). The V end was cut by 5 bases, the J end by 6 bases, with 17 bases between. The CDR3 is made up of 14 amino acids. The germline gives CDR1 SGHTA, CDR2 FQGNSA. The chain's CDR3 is CASSPWGRDAEQYF. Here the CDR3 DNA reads TGTGCCAGCAGCCCGTGGGGACGGGATGCCGAGCAGTACTTC.

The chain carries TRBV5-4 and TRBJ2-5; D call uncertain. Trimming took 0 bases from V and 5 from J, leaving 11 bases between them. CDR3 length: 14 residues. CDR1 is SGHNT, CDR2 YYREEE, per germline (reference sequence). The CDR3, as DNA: TGTGCCAGCAGCTTGGGTCAGGAAGGGGAGACCCAGTACTTC. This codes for CASSLGQEGETQYF.

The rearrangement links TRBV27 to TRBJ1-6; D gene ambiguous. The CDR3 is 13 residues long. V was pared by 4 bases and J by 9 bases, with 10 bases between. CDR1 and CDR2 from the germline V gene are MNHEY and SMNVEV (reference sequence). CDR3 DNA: TGTGCCAGCAGTTCGTTGACCGCTTCACCCCTCCACTTT. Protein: CASSSLTASPLHF.

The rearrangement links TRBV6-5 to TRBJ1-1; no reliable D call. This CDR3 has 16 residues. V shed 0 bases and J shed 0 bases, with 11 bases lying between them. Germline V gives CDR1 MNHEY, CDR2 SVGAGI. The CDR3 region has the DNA TGTGCCAGCAGTTACTCTGCCCAGGAGATGAACACTGAAGCTTTCTTT. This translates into CASSYSAQEMNTEAFF.

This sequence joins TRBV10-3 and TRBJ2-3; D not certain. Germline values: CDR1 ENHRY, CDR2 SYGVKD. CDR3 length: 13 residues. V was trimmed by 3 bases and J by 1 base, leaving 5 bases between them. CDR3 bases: TGTGCCATCAGTGACGGGCGCACAGATACGCAGTATTTT. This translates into CAISDGRTDTQYF.

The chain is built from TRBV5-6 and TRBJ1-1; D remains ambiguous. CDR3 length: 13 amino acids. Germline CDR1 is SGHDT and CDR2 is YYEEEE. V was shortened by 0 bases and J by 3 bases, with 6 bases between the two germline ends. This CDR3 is CASSLAGHTEAFF. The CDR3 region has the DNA TGTGCCAGCAGCTTGGCGGGCCACACTGAAGCTTTCTTT.

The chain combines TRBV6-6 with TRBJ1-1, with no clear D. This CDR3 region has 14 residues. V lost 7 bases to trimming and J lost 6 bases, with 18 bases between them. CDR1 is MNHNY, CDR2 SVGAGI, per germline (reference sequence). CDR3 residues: CASTPGGLAPEAFF. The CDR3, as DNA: TGTGCCAGCACCCCAGGTGGCTTGGCGCCTGAAGCTTTCTTT.

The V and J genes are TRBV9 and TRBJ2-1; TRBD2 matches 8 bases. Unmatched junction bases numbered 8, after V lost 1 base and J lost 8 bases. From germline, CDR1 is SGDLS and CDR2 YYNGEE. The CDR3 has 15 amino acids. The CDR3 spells CASSVQAGVNDEQFF. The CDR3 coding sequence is TGTGCCAGCAGCGTACAAGCGGGAGTAAACGATGAGCAGTTCTTC.

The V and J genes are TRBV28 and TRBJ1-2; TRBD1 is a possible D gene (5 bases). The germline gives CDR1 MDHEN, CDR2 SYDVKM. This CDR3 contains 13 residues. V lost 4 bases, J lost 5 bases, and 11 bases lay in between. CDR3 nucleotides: TGTGCCAGCAGTTCGGGACGGATTTATGGCTACACCTTC. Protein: CASSSGRIYGYTF.